This TCR beta chain was captured by sequencing in a study of tumor and adjacent non-tumor tissue in lung cancer. Study summary: There were around 11 adenocarcinoma, a couple of squamous cell carcinoma and 1 small cell lung cancer cases. Study outcomes and limitations: Compared with tumor, normal lung showed significantly lower TCR diversity. Normal lung showed higher cumulative top 100 clone frequency than tumor.

This sample's RNA came from whole unsorted tissue. Donors were chemotherapy-naive, newly diagnosed lung cancer surgical patients in China, August–late 2014. TCRbeta libraries were built with three rounds of nested PCR, modified from ARM-PCR. TCRdb reprocessed the multiplex PCR reads with MiXCR, giving one entry per CDR3 protein. The table has 120,000 or so distinct CDR3 sequences, 84% seen once. Remarks on this clonotype: Its antigen is undetermined.

Trimming cost V 0 bases and J 9 bases, with 14 bases left between them. CDR1 and CDR2 from the germline V gene are MNHEY and SVGAGI. CDR3 size: 14 residues. The origin of this receptor is a man aged 65-85 years with non-small cell lung cancer. This chain uses TRBV6-5 with TRBJ1-2, with D hard to call. The sequencing input was lung tumor tissue. The CDR3, as DNA: TGTGCCAGCAGTTACTCTCCCCGCACGGAGAGCTACACCTTC. Protein product: CASSYSPRTESYTF.